The T cell receptor beta chain described here comes from a study of T cells after somatic rescue of genetic block. The CDR3 has 12 residues. Germline-derived CDR1 and CDR2 are GTSNPN and SVGIG (reference sequence). Repertoires were generated with immunoSEQ multiplex PCR, while TCRdb's copy carries only in-frame clones and drops some. This sample has about 120,000 clones, with about nine tenths found just once. In this sample, this clone turned up a few times. The material sequenced was peripheral blood mononuclear cells (PBMCs). The TCR comes from a woman between 18 and 30 years old. This sequence joins TRBV30 and TRBJ1-2; D is undetermined. The CDR3 loop reads CAGRSSSYGYTF. The CDR3 DNA reads TGTGCTGGGAGGTCCAGCTCCTATGGCTACACCTTC. Variable domain in full (rest from reference TRBV30 and TRBJ1-2): SQTIHQWPATLVQPVGSPLSLECTVEGTSNPNLYWYRQAAGRGLQLLFYSVGIGQISSEVPQNLSASRPQDRQFILSSKKLLLSDSGFYLCAGRSSSYGYTFGSGTRLTVV.